Listed below are T cell receptor beta chains from one sample, sequenced in a study of T cells in Graves' hyperthyroidism and ophthalmopathy. TCRdb ran MiXCR on the multiplex PCR reads and lists one entry per CDR3 protein. The data show a few hundred thousand distinct CDR3 sequences, with around an eighth seen just once and under 25% held by the top ten. Sequenced sample: blood. These receptors were obtained from a young man with Graves' hyperthyroidism that later progressed to Graves' ophthalmopathy. CDR3s include the opening cysteine and the closing phenylalanine or tryptophan. D genes are given only for firm matches. Clone size appears in some rows only: once, few, many, or a class for an expanded clone.

d_call: NA; clone_size: many; j_call: TRBJ1-1; v_call: TRBV20-1; cdr3_nt: TGCAGTGCTAGCCGGGGTCCGAACACTGAAGCTTTCTTT; cdr3_aa: CSASRGPNTEAFF
d_call: TRBD2; clone_size: many; j_call: TRBJ2-5; v_call: TRBV12-3/TRBV12-4; cdr3_nt: TGTGCCAGCAGCTCTAGCGGGGGGATTCTCCAAGAGACCCAGTACTTC; cdr3_aa: CASSSSGGILQETQYF
d_call: NA; clone_size: many; j_call: TRBJ1-6; v_call: TRBV7-2; cdr3_nt: TGTGCCAGCACCAAGACCCGGACAGATAATTCACCCCTCCACTTT; cdr3_aa: CASTKTRTDNSPLHF
d_call: TRBD1; clone_size: NA; j_call: TRBJ2-6; v_call: TRBV30; cdr3_nt: TGTGCCTGGTACCGGGACAGGGGGGCGAGAGGGGCCAACGTCCTGACTTTC; cdr3_aa: CAWYRDRGARGANVLTF
d_call: NA; clone_size: few; j_call: TRBJ1-3; v_call: TRBV6-5; cdr3_nt: TGTGCCAGCAGTTACTCGATCTCAGCCTCTGGAAACACCATATATTTT; cdr3_aa: CASSYSISASGNTIYF
d_call: NA; clone_size: many; j_call: TRBJ1-1; v_call: TRBV5-6; cdr3_nt: TGTGCCAGCAGCTTAGGGGCATTTGCGAACACTGAAGCTTTCTTT; cdr3_aa: CASSLGAFANTEAFF
d_call: NA; clone_size: NA; j_call: TRBJ2-7; v_call: TRBV9; cdr3_nt: TGTGCCAGCAGCGTCGCGGGGGCGCGTGAGCAGTACTTC; cdr3_aa: CASSVAGAREQYF
d_call: NA; clone_size: NA; j_call: TRBJ2-1; v_call: TRBV24-1; cdr3_nt: TGTGCCACCAGTGATCCAGGACAACCTGAGCAGTTCTTC; cdr3_aa: CATSDPGQPEQFF
d_call: NA; clone_size: NA; j_call: TRBJ2-5; v_call: TRBV6-9; cdr3_nt: TGTGCCAGCAGTTCTCAGGGTCCCCAGTACTTC; cdr3_aa: CASSSQGPQYF
d_call: NA; clone_size: many; j_call: TRBJ1-6; v_call: TRBV3-1; cdr3_nt: TGTGCCAGCAGCCAAGATGCAGGCTGGACCTCCTATAATTCACCCCTCCACTTT; cdr3_aa: CASSQDAGWTSYNSPLHF
d_call: TRBD1; clone_size: many; j_call: TRBJ1-5; v_call: TRBV12-3/TRBV12-4; cdr3_nt: TGTGCCAGCAGTTCCCGGGACAGGGGGAGTCAGCCCCAGCATTTT; cdr3_aa: CASSSRDRGSQPQHF
d_call: NA; clone_size: few; j_call: TRBJ2-1; v_call: TRBV29-1; cdr3_nt: TGCAGCGTTGACCAGACTAACGACAATGAGCAGTTCTTC; cdr3_aa: CSVDQTNDNEQFF
d_call: TRBD1; clone_size: many; j_call: TRBJ2-7; v_call: TRBV28; cdr3_nt: TGTGCCAGCAGTTCCCCGGGGCAGGGGGCGCGGGAGCAGTACTTC; cdr3_aa: CASSSPGQGAREQYF
d_call: TRBD2; clone_size: many; j_call: TRBJ2-7; v_call: TRBV12-3/TRBV12-4; cdr3_nt: TGTGCCAGCAGTTTAGCCGGGGGGTCATACGAGCAGTACTTC; cdr3_aa: CASSLAGGSYEQYF